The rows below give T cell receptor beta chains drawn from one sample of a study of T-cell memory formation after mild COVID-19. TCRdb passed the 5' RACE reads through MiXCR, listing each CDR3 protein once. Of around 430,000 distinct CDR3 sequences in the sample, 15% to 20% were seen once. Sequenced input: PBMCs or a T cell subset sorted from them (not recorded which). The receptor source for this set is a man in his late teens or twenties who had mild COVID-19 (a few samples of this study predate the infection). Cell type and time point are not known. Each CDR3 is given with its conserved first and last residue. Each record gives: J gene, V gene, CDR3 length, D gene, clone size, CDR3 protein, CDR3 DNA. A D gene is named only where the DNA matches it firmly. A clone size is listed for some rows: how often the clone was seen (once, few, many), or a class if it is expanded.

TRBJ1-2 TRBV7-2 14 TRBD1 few CASSQTTGGHGYTF TGTGCCAGCAGTCAAACTACAGGGGGCCATGGCTACACCTTC
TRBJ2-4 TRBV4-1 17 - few CASSPVMGGLAKNIQYF TGCGCCAGCAGCCCTGTCATGGGGGGACTAGCCAAAAACATTCAGTACTTC
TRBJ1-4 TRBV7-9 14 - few CASSLGGINEKLFF TGTGCCAGCAGCTTAGGGGGGATTAATGAAAAACTGTTTTTT
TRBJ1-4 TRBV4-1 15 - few CASSQTGVTNEKLFF TGCGCCAGCAGCCAAACCGGAGTGACTAATGAAAAACTGTTTTTT
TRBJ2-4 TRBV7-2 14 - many CASSLKVALNIQYF TGTGCCAGCAGCTTAAAAGTTGCCCTTAACATTCAGTACTTC
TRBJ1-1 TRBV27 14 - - CASSSSPGALEAFF TGTGCCAGCAGTTCGTCACCGGGGGCCCTTGAAGCTTTCTTT
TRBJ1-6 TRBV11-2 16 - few CASSLGGSSYNSPLHF TGTGCCAGCAGCTTAGGGGGCAGCTCCTATAATTCACCCCTCCACTTT
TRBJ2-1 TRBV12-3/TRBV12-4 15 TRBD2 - CASSTIAGGPYEQFF TGTGCCAGCAGTACAATAGCGGGGGGGCCTTATGAGCAGTTCTTC
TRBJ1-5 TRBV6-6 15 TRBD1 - CASSYPSGGDQPQHF TGTGCCAGCAGTTACCCCTCAGGGGGCGATCAGCCCCAGCATTTT
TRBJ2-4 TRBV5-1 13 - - CASSLDLGNIQYF TGCGCCAGCAGCTTGGACCTGGGAAACATTCAGTACTTC
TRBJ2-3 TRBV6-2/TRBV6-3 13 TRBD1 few CASIRGGADTQYF TGTGCCAGCATCCGAGGGGGCGCAGATACGCAGTATTTT
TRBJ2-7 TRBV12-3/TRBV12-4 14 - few CASSLPPNSYEQYF TGTGCCAGCAGTTTACCCCCTAACTCCTACGAGCAGTACTTC
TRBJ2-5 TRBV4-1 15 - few CASSQDSRGIETQYF TGCGCCAGCAGCCAAGATTCCCGGGGTATAGAGACCCAGTACTTC
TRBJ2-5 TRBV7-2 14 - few CASSAPGVQETQYF TGTGCCAGCAGCGCCCCAGGCGTACAAGAGACCCAGTACTTC
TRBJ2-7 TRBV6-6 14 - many CASSNGESSYEQYF TGTGCCAGCAGTAACGGGGAGAGCTCCTACGAGCAGTACTTC
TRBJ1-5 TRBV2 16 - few CASSADTAYSNQPQHF TGTGCCAGCAGTGCCGACACTGCTTATAGCAATCAGCCCCAGCATTTT
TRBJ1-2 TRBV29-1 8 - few CSVSGYTF TGCAGCGTGTCCGGCTACACCTTC
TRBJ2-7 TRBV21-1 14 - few CASSKAGTGIEQYF TGTGCCAGCAGCAAAGCGGGGACAGGAATTGAGCAGTACTTC
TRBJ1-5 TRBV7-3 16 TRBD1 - CASSLRTGGAGQPQHF TGTGCCAGCAGCTTAAGGACAGGGGGAGCGGGTCAGCCCCAGCATTTT
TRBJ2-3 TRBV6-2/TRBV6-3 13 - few CASSWGLASTQYF TGTGCCAGCAGTTGGGGATTAGCATCTACGCAGTATTTT
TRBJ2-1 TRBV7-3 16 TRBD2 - CASSHGLAGGHDEQFF TGTGCCAGCAGCCATGGACTAGCGGGGGGGCATGATGAGCAGTTCTTC
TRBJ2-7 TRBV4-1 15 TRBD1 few CASSHPPTGLYEQYF TGCGCCAGCAGCCATCCCCCGACAGGGCTATACGAGCAGTACTTC
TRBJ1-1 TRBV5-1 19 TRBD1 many CASSLGRRDSYLMNTEAFF TGCGCCAGCAGCTTGGGCCGACGGGACAGCTACCTCATGAACACTGAAGCTTTCTTT
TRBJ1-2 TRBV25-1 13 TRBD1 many CASSLTGSDGYTF TGTGCCAGCAGCCTGACAGGGTCCGATGGCTACACCTTC
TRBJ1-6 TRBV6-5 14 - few CASSYRGRVSPLHF TGTGCCAGCAGTTACAGGGGCCGGGTTTCACCCCTCCACTTT
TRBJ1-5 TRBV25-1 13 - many CASSAAANQPQHF TGTGCCAGCAGTGCGGCAGCCAATCAGCCCCAGCATTTT
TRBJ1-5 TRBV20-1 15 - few CSAPFAASSNQPQHF TGCAGTGCCCCATTCGCGGCGAGCAGCAATCAGCCCCAGCATTTT
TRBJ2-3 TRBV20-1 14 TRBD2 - CSARASGATDTQYF TGCAGTGCTAGAGCTAGCGGGGCGACAGATACGCAGTATTTT
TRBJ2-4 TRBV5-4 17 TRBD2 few CASSLDGGGVGSYIQYF TGTGCCAGCAGCTTGGATGGCGGGGGGGTCGGTTCCTACATTCAGTACTTC
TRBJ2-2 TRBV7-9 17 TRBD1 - CASSALPLTGGTGELFF TGTGCCAGCAGCGCCCTCCCCCTCACAGGGGGCACCGGGGAGCTGTTTTTT
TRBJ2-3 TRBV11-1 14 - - CASSLRLASDTQYF TGTGCCAGCAGCTTGAGGCTAGCTTCTGATACGCAGTATTTT
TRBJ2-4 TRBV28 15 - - CASSLMVGVGNIQYF TGTGCCAGCAGTTTAATGGTTGGGGTTGGAAACATTCAGTACTTC
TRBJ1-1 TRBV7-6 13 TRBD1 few CASSFGQGTEAFF TGTGCCAGCAGCTTCGGACAGGGTACTGAAGCTTTCTTT
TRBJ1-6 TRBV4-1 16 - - CASSHPRGSYNSPLHF TGCGCCAGCAGCCACCCTAGGGGTTCCTATAATTCACCCCTCCACTTT
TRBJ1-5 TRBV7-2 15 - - CASSLGWGYSQPQHF TGTGCCAGCAGCTTAGGGTGGGGGTATAGTCAGCCCCAGCATTTT
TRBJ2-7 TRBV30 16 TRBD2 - CAWNRGTSGASEEQYF TGTGCCTGGAATCGGGGGACTAGCGGGGCCTCGGAAGAGCAGTACTTC
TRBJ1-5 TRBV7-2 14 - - CASSFQGNSQPQHF TGTGCCAGCAGCTTCCAGGGGAATTCCCAGCCCCAGCATTTT
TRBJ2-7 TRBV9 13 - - CASGPGGVYEQYF TGTGCCAGCGGCCCGGGGGGCGTCTACGAGCAGTACTTC
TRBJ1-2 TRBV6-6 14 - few CASSPDTGFYGYTF TGTGCCAGCAGTCCAGACACAGGTTTCTATGGCTACACCTTC
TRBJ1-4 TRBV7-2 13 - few CASSPRVLGELFF TGTGCCAGCAGCCCCCGGGTTTTAGGGGAACTGTTTTTT
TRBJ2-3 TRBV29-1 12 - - CSVWGPGDTQYF TGCAGCGTGTGGGGGCCAGGAGATACGCAGTATTTT
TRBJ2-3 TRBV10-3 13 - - CAISEGSTDTQYF TGTGCCATCAGTGAGGGCAGCACAGATACGCAGTATTTT
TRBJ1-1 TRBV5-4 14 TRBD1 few CASSRRDSKTEAFF TGTGCCAGCAGCAGAAGGGACAGCAAAACTGAAGCTTTCTTT
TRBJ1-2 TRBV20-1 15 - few CSARPGGGSNYGYTF TGCAGTGCTCGCCCGGGGGGAGGGTCTAACTATGGCTACACCTTC
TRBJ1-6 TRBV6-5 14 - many CASSYSEGDSPLHF TGTGCCAGCAGTTACTCTGAGGGGGATTCACCCCTCCACTTT
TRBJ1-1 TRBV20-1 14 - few CSARGMGVGTEAFF TGCAGTGCTAGGGGGATGGGGGTGGGCACTGAAGCTTTCTTT
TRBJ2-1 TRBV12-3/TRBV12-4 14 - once CASSMVQGWEEQFF TGTGCCAGCAGTATGGTACAGGGATGGGAGGAGCAGTTCTTC
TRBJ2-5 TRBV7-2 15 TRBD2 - CASSLQRGDRETQYF TGTGCCAGCAGCTTACAGCGGGGGGATCGAGAGACCCAGTACTTC
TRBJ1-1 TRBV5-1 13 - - CASSQQGINEAFF TGCGCCAGCAGCCAGCAGGGGATTAATGAAGCTTTCTTT
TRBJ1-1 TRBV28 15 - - CASSSGGPTGTEAFF TGTGCCAGCAGTTCGGGCGGGCCCACAGGGACTGAAGCTTTCTTT
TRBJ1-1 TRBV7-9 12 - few CASCGDGTEAFF TGTGCCAGCTGTGGGGACGGCACTGAAGCTTTCTTT
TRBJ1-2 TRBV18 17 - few CASSPGVSRGLTYGYTF TGTGCCAGCTCACCCGGAGTAAGTAGAGGACTGACGTATGGCTACACCTTC
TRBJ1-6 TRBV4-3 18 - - CASSQGAGIVSYNSPLHF TGCGCCAGCAGCCAAGGGGCAGGGATAGTTTCCTATAATTCACCCCTCCACTTT
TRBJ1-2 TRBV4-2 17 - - CASSQDTRTELVDGYTF TGTGCCAGCAGCCAAGATACAAGGACAGAGCTCGTGGACGGCTACACCTTC
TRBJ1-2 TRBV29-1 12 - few CSVEDEGYGYTF TGCAGCGTTGAAGATGAGGGTTATGGCTACACCTTC